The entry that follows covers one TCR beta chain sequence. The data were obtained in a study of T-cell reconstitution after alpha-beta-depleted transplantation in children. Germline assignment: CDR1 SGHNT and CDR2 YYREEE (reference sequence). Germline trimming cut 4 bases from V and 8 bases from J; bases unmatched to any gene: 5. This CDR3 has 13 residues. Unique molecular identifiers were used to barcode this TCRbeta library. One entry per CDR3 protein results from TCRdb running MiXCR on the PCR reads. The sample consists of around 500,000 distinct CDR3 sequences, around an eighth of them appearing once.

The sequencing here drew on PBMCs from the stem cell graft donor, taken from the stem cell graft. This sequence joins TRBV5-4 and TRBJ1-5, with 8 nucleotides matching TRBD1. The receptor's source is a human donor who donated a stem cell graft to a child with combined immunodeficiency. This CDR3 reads CASSEDRDKPQHF. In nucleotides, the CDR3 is TGTGCCAGCAGCGAGGACAGGGACAAGCCCCAGCATTTT.